The T cell receptor (beta chain) under discussion was sequenced for a study of CD8 T cells in ankylosing spondylitis. TCRdb itself ran the 5' RACE reads through MiXCR, one entry per CDR3 protein. The sample contains some 840,000 distinct CDR3 sequences, around 11% of which appear only once. Overall study results and limits: A motif of 7 to 9 highly homologous TCR beta variants was seen as apparently characteristic of ankylosing spondylitis blood.

This clonotype was detected ten times or more. Its antigen is as yet unknown. This clonotype was obtained from a male donor with ankylosing spondylitis. Sequenced sample: blood, either unsorted or a sorted T cell fraction (not recorded which).

DNA of the CDR3: TGCGCCAGCAGCTTGGGCCATGGGACCCAGTACTTC. It codes for CASSLGHGTQYF. The gene calls are TRBV5-1 and TRBJ2-5; the D is unclear. The length of the CDR3 is 12 residues. CDR1 is SGHRS, CDR2 YFSETQ, per germline. The germline V and J ends were trimmed by 0 bases and 7 bases, with 7 bases remaining between them.